These 4 T cell receptor beta chains were all obtained from the same sample, sequenced in a study of CD8+CD57+ T cells in acquired aplastic anemia. Previously, flow cytometry had revealed CD8+CD57+ cell expansion in the patients chosen for sequencing. The TCR beta profiling, which covered VDJ combination and CDR3 sequence, was carried out using genomic DNA as the template. TCRdb analysed the reads with MiXCR anew, one entry per CDR3 protein. The sample has about 180,000 distinct CDR3 sequences; around half are singletons. The material sequenced was sorted CD4+, CD8+, or CD8+CD57+ T cells (not recorded which) from PBMCs. These receptors came from a human donor with aplastic anemia.

This clonotype was recorded many times. The rearrangement joins TRBV7-2 to TRBJ2-2; TRBD1 matches at 8 bases. Germline lookup yields CDR1 SGHTA and CDR2 FQGNSA. After removal of 1 base from V and 6 bases from J, the junction contained 4 bases not matched to a gene. The CDR3 length is 15 residues. CDR3 protein: CASSLVGQGSGELFF. For the CDR3, the DNA is TGTGCCAGCAGCTTAGTCGGACAGGGATCCGGGGAGCTGTTTTTT.

This clonotype was found a few times. V usage is TRBV19 and J usage is TRBJ2-2, with D tentatively TRBD1 or TRBD2 (6 bases each). V lost 3 bases to trimming and J lost 3 bases, with 11 bases between them. CDR3 length: 15 residues. Germline V gene sequence: CDR1 LNHDA, CDR2 SQIVND (reference sequence). This chain's CDR3 is CASSIGGRYTGELFF. The CDR3 DNA sequence: TGTGCCAGTAGTATTGGGGGGCGTTACACCGGGGAGCTGTTTTTT.

This clonotype has ten or more counts. J is TRBJ2-3 and V is TRBV5-6; D is ambiguous. From germline, CDR1 is SGHDT and CDR2 YYEEEE. The CDR3 extends over 15 amino acids. V lost 3 bases and J 0 bases, leaving 11 bases between the germline ends. As DNA, the CDR3 is TGTGCCAGCAGCTGGGGTGGCCTAAGCACAGATACGCAGTATTTT. It encodes CASSWGGLSTDTQYF.

This clonotype appeared many times. The chain carries TRBV20-1 and TRBJ2-1, with 8 bases lining up with TRBD2. From germline, CDR1 is DFQATT and CDR2 SNEGSKA (reference sequence). Trimming at V came to 1 base and at J to 2 bases, leaving 13 bases not matched to a gene. This CDR3 spans 18 amino acids. The CDR3 DNA is TGCAGTGCTAGAGCCCCCCCTGCGTCGGGAGGGGCCTACAATGAGCAGTTCTTC. Protein: CSARAPPASGGAYNEQFF.